This TCR beta chain was profiled in a study of PD-1 blockade in classical Hodgkin lymphoma. Study results and limitations: Unlike CD8+ TCR diversity, which did not rise significantly by C4D1, CD4+ TCR diversity did. Baseline TCR diversity was reportedly lower in newly diagnosed patients than healthy donors.

A single count supports this clone. Its target is not known. Other DNA sequences in this specimen translate into the identical CDR3. The protocol was immunoSEQ multiplex PCR, while the TCRdb copy is restricted to in-frame clones and leaves out a portion. The data contain about 110,000 clones, roughly 87% of them singletons. All the patients suffered relapse after autologous stem cell transplantation, and brentuximab vedotin exposure differed. The sample here was peripheral blood mononuclear cells (PBMCs), taken before the second cycle of nivolumab. The receptor comes from a human donor with classical Hodgkin lymphoma.

In nucleotides, the CDR3 is TGTGCCAGCAGTGAATCGTCGGGGGGCCCACAAACCTACGAGCAGTACTTC. Encoded protein: CASSESSGGPQTYEQYF. V usage is TRBV25-1 and J usage is TRBJ2-7; tentatively, D is TRBD2 (7 bases). This CDR3 contains 17 residues. The V and J ends lost 1 base and 2 bases respectively, with 18 bases between them. CDR1 and CDR2 (germline): MGHDK, SYGVNS.